Detailed here is one TCR beta chain. Its cognate antigen is unknown. Germline V gene lookup returns CDR1 MNHEY and CDR2 SVGAGI. This CDR3 spans 15 amino acids. The V end lost 0 bases, the J end lost 0 bases, and 9 bases lay between the germline ends. A roughly 120-subject validation cohort, separate from the approximately 670-subject first cohort, supplied the donors. This sample was taken from a study of cytomegalovirus exposure and HLA in healthy donors. Sequenced by immunoSEQ multiplex PCR; TCRdb stores in-frame clones only, minus some. The sample has about 160,000 clones, 91% seen once; the top ten hold roughly 3%. Points from the study as a whole: The finding came from a later analysis; first-cohort TCR clusters tended to co-occur in the roughly 110 validation repertoires. Rare sequences made up most TCRs, while some public TCRs were found in many donors. According to the study, 180 or so TCR beta chains were cytomegalovirus-associated.

This chain uses TRBV6-5 with TRBJ2-7; tentatively, D is TRBD2 (6 bases). The sequence was collected from a woman between 18 and 29 years old in good health and CMV-seropositive. Sequenced: PBMCs. CDR3 sequence reads: CASSYSRDSSYEQYF. Written as DNA, the CDR3 is TGTGCCAGCAGTTACTCGCGGGATAGCTCCTACGAGCAGTACTTC.